The rows below give T cell receptor beta chains drawn from one sample of a study of OX40 agonist ivuxolimab in advanced cancers. The assay was immunoSEQ multiplex PCR, and TCRdb's table has in-frame clones only and misses some. The sample gives 60,000 to 65,000 clones, 85% to 90% of which show up once; about a tenth is in the top ten. This material consisted of CD4+ or CD8+ T cells sorted from blood, taken in a trial of the OX40 agonist ivuxolimab. These receptors were collected from an adult with an advanced solid tumor such as melanoma, head and neck, liver or kidney cancer. Each CDR3 is given with its conserved first and last residue. The D gene is left open where the match is weak.

d_call j_call v_call cdr3_aa cdr3_nt
- TRBJ2-1 TRBV5-1 CASSLFGGSSYNEQFF TGCGCCAGCAGCTTATTTGGCGGCAGCTCCTACAATGAGCAGTTCTTC
- TRBJ1-6 TRBV18 CASSPAGPLRGSPLHF TGTGCCAGCTCACCCGCAGGACCGCTTCGTGGTTCACCCCTCCACTTT
- TRBJ1-5 TRBV7-2 CASSLFQGGNQPQHF TGTGCCAGCAGCTTGTTTCAGGGTGGCAATCAGCCCCAGCATTTT
TRBD1 TRBJ1-2 TRBV5-1 CASSSTGAYGYTF TGCGCCAGCAGCTCCACAGGGGCCTATGGCTACACCTTC
TRBD2 TRBJ2-5 TRBV18 CASSPLGGETQYF TGTGCCAGCTCGCCATTGGGGGGGGAGACCCAGTACTTC
- TRBJ2-2 TRBV7-2 CASSPRGTGELFF TGTGCCAGCAGCCCCAGGGGAACCGGGGAGCTGTTTTTT
- TRBJ1-1 TRBV7-8 CASSLAGRGTEAFF TGTGCCAGCAGCTTAGCCGGGAGGGGCACTGAAGCTTTCTTT
TRBD1 TRBJ1-3 TRBV6-5 CASSPWTGIGNTIYF TGTGCCAGCAGTCCCTGGACAGGGATTGGAAACACCATATATTTT
- TRBJ1-2 TRBV6-5 CASNPRGAESYGYTF TGTGCCAGCAACCCCCGGGGTGCAGAGAGCTATGGCTACACCTTC
- TRBJ1-5 TRBV6-6 CASSSAAQRQPQHF TGTGCCAGCAGTTCGGCGGCACAACGGCAGCCCCAGCATTTT
TRBD1 TRBJ2-5 TRBV28 CASSLWIGTGQETQYF TGTGCCAGCAGTTTATGGATCGGGACAGGGCAAGAGACCCAGTACTTC
- TRBJ2-3 TRBV6-5 CASSWISGADTQYF TGTGCCAGCAGTTGGATCTCGGGGGCCGATACGCAGTATTTT
TRBD1 TRBJ1-4 TRBV13 CASSPRRTGGNEKLFF TGTGCCAGCAGCCCAAGACGGACAGGAGGCAATGAAAAACTGTTTTTT
- TRBJ2-7 TRBV18 CASSPAGGEQYF TGTGCCAGCTCACCAGCTGGCGGCGAGCAGTACTTC
- TRBJ2-7 TRBV2 CASSPSFYEQYF TGTGCCAGCAGTCCCTCCTTCTACGAGCAGTACTTC
- TRBJ2-2 TRBV29-1 CSVHAGTGELFF TGCAGCGTTCACGCAGGGACCGGGGAGCTGTTTTTT
- TRBJ1-6 TRBV9 CARPSTGTVALSYNSPLHF TGTGCCAGACCCTCGACTGGGACTGTCGCTTTATCCTATAATTCACCCCTCCACTTT
- TRBJ2-7 TRBV6-4 CASRYPAEQYF TGTGCCAGCAGGTACCCGGCCGAGCAGTACTTC
- TRBJ2-7 TRBV11-2 CASSLLQGPYEQYF TGTGCCAGCAGCTTACTCCAGGGTCCCTACGAGCAGTACTTC
- TRBJ1-1 TRBV29-1 CSVVTGRNTEAFF TGCAGCGTTGTAACAGGCCGGAACACTGAAGCTTTCTTT
TRBD2 TRBJ2-1 TRBV27 CASSPGLESSNEQFF TGTGCCAGCAGTCCTGGACTAGAGAGTAGCAATGAGCAGTTCTTC
- TRBJ2-3 TRBV29-1 CSVEGPGSTDTQYF TGCAGCGTTGAAGGCCCCGGGAGCACAGATACGCAGTATTTT
- TRBJ2-7 TRBV10-3 CAIRRTESSYEQYF TGTGCCATCAGAAGGACAGAGAGCTCCTACGAGCAGTACTTC
TRBD2 TRBJ2-1 TRBV7-9 CASSLAGGYNEQFF TGTGCCAGCAGCCTAGCGGGGGGTTACAATGAGCAGTTCTTC
- TRBJ2-1 TRBV5-6 CASSATHTSRSYNEQFF TGTGCCAGCAGCGCCACTCACACTAGCCGCTCCTACAATGAGCAGTTCTTC
- TRBJ1-4 TRBV29-1 CSVSWSLPNEKLFF TGCAGCGTTTCATGGTCGCTCCCTAATGAAAAACTGTTTTTT
- TRBJ1-1 TRBV5-1 CASRRQNTEAFF TGCGCCAGCAGACGGCAGAACACTGAAGCTTTCTTT
- TRBJ1-2 TRBV9 CASSAGAGYTF TGTGCCAGCAGCGCCGGGGCTGGCTACACCTTC
- TRBJ2-1 TRBV27 CASSLAGYYNEQFF TGTGCCAGCAGTTTAGCGGGATATTACAATGAGCAGTTCTTC
- TRBJ2-7 TRBV13 CASSLGGEDGPRVLEQYF TGTGCCAGCAGCTTAGGAGGAGAGGACGGACCCCGGGTTCTCGAGCAGTACTTC
TRBD1 TRBJ2-7 TRBV7-9 CASSPGTATYEQYF TGTGCCAGCAGCCCCGGGACAGCTACCTACGAGCAGTACTTC
- TRBJ2-3 TRBV11-3 CASSRNADTQYF TGTGCCAGCAGCCGAAACGCAGATACGCAGTATTTT
- TRBJ2-3 TRBV28 CASRTSTDTQYF TGTGCCAGCAGAACCAGCACAGATACGCAGTATTTT
- TRBJ1-1 TRBV5-1 CASSLNWGTEAFF TGCGCCAGCAGCCTCAACTGGGGGACTGAAGCTTTCTTT
- TRBJ2-2 TRBV6-1 CASSEASGSTGELFF TGTGCCAGCAGTGAAGCTTCCGGGAGCACCGGGGAGCTGTTTTTT
TRBD1 TRBJ1-1 TRBV5-5 CASSGDRGPRETEAFF TGTGCCAGCAGCGGGGACAGGGGGCCAAGGGAAACTGAAGCTTTCTTT
- TRBJ2-2 TRBV28 CASKFRRANTGELFF TGTGCCAGCAAATTTAGGAGGGCCAACACCGGGGAGCTGTTTTTT
- TRBJ1-3 TRBV7-7 CASSSSPGNTIYF TGTGCTAGCAGCTCCTCCCCTGGAAACACCATATATTTT
TRBD1 TRBJ1-1 TRBV11-2 CASGGRGYAFF TGTGCCAGCGGGGGCAGGGGGTACGCTTTCTTT
TRBD2 TRBJ2-1 TRBV19 CASSITSGSQNEQFF TGTGCCAGTAGTATAACTAGCGGGAGCCAGAATGAGCAGTTCTTC
- TRBJ1-4 TRBV15 CATSRGAITFEKLFF TGTGCCACCAGCAGGGGGGCCATAACCTTTGAAAAACTGTTTTTT